Listed below are T cell receptor beta chains from one sample, sequenced in a study of OX40 agonist ivuxolimab in advanced cancers. Clones were sequenced by immunoSEQ multiplex PCR, and TCRdb holds only the in-frame ones, with some missing. This sample has 80,000 or so clones, with approximately 85% found just once. This specimen consisted of CD4+ or CD8+ T cells sorted from blood, obtained in a trial of the OX40 agonist ivuxolimab. Receptors were obtained from an adult with an advanced solid tumor such as melanoma, head and neck, liver or kidney cancer. CDR3s include the opening cysteine and the closing phenylalanine or tryptophan.

v_gene	j_gene	CDR3aa
TRBV6-5	TRBJ2-2	CASSPGTGAGELFF
TRBV7-3	TRBJ2-1	CASSFQGAYNEQFF
TRBV6-5	TRBJ1-1	CASREGPNTEAFF
TRBV14	TRBJ2-3	CASSQRTSGADTQYF
TRBV14	TRBJ1-1	CASSPLNTEAFF
TRBV30	TRBJ2-1	CAWSVRAIREQFF
TRBV5-4	TRBJ2-5	CASIEQGRGWETQYF
TRBV7-9	TRBJ2-7	CASSLTPGDEQYF
TRBV18	TRBJ1-1	CASSPTTGENTEAFF
TRBV5-6	TRBJ2-5	CASKSGIETQYF
TRBV5-6	TRBJ2-7	CASSREAYEQYF
TRBV18	TRBJ1-6	CASSPPGTVNSPLHF
TRBV7-9	TRBJ2-2	CASSLEGGSGTGELFF
TRBV7-9	TRBJ2-7	CASTAGTTYEQYF
TRBV5-1	TRBJ2-2	CASHRGGRLAGNTGELFF
TRBV5-1	TRBJ1-2	CASSLEAGDDGYTF
TRBV18	TRBJ2-2	CASSPLRNTGELFF
TRBV7-9	TRBJ1-1	CASSLARGGGTEAFF
TRBV18	TRBJ2-5	CASSPSIETQYF
TRBV27	TRBJ2-2	CASGLAGAGELFF
TRBV11-2	TRBJ2-7	CASSSLRDRSYEQYF
TRBV28	TRBJ2-7	CASSPPRGVNEQYF
TRBV5-4	TRBJ2-7	CASSFRPMLRDRGPVYEQYF
TRBV19	TRBJ2-7	CASSPRQGGYEQYF
TRBV7-9	TRBJ2-2	CASSQGLAGAGELFF
TRBV6-1	TRBJ1-3	CASSDGTGMRVDTIYF
TRBV6-5	TRBJ2-7	CASSYSFGGVYEQYF
TRBV11-2	TRBJ2-2	CASSLAGGAYTGELFF
TRBV27	TRBJ2-5	CASSRGETQYF
TRBV27	TRBJ1-6	CASSEGASYNSPLHF
TRBV5-1	TRBJ2-3	CASSLAPLVTDTQYF
TRBV5-1	TRBJ2-1	CASSTIAGGSYNEQFF
TRBV27	TRBJ1-3	CASSFSGFSGNTIYF
TRBV6-1	TRBJ1-5	CASSETGARNQPQHF
TRBV19	TRBJ1-2	CASRPETGAGYGYTF
TRBV14	TRBJ2-7	CASSQELGGRYEQYF
TRBV10-3	TRBJ2-7	CAIRGTSGRAREQYF
TRBV18	TRBJ2-2	CASSRQPGDTGELFF
TRBV30	TRBJ1-4	CAWSSGDRRGEKLFF
TRBV9	TRBJ2-6	CASSVGSVGANVLTF
TRBV5-8	TRBJ2-7	CASSLGQGGYEQYF
TRBV5-1	TRBJ2-7	CASSLGRTGSSYEQYF
TRBV28	TRBJ1-5	CASSYFNSNQPQHF
TRBV5-1	TRBJ1-1	CASSPRTVTNTEAFF
TRBV15	TRBJ1-2	CATSRGLDGLPGGYTF
TRBV11-2	TRBJ2-1	CASSLRGTGIDFF
TRBV10-1	TRBJ1-6	CASSSFTGSNSPLHF
TRBV2	TRBJ1-1	CASSQRNTEAFF
TRBV19	TRBJ2-1	CASSLRDSLGNNEQFF
TRBV5-1	TRBJ1-3	CASSLGQGRNTIYF
TRBV10-1	TRBJ2-3	CASSRLAGGFTDTQYF
TRBV9	TRBJ2-6	CASSIRGTQYPGANVLTF
TRBV19	TRBJ1-6	CASKGDLGSPLHF
TRBV28	TRBJ2-5	CASSAPGLSQETQYF